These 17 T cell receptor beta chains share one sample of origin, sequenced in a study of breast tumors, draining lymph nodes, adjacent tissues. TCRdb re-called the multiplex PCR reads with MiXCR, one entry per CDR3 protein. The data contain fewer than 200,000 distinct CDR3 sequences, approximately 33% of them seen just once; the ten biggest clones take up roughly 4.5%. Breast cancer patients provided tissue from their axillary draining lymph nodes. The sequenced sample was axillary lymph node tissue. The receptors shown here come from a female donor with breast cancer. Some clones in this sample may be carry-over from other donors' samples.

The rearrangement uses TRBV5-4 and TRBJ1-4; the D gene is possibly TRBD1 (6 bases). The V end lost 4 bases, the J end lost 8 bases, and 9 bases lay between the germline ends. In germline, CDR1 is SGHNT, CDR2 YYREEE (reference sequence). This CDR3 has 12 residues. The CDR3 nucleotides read TGTGCCAGCAGCCACAGGGAAGAAAAACTGTTTTTT. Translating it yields CASSHREEKLFF. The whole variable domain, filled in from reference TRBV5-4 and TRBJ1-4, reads ETGVTQSPTHLIKTRGQQVTLRCSSQSGHNTVSWYQQALGQGPQFIFQYYREEENGRGNFPPRFSGLQFPNYSSELNVNALELDDSALYLCASSHREEKLFFGSGTQLSVL.

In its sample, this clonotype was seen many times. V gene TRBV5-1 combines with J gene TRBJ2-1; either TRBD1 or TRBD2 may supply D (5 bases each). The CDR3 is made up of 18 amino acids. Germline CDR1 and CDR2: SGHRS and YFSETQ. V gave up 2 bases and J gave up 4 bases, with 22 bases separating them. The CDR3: CASSLGLSIEGFYNEQFF. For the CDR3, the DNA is TGCGCCAGCAGCTTAGGACTCTCCATCGAGGGGTTTTACAATGAGCAGTTCTTC.

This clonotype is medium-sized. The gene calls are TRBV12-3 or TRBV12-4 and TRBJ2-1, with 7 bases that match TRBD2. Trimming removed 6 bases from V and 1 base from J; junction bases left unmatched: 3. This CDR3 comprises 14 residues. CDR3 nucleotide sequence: TGTGCCAGCAGACGGGAGGCATCCTACAATGAGCAGTTCTTC. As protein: CASRREASYNEQFF.

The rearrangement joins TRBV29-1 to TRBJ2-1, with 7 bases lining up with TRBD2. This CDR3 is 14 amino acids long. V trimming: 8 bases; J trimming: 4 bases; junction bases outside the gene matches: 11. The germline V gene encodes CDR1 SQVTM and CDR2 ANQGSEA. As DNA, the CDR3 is TGCAGCCAAGACTGGCGGGGGTCGTACAATGAGCAGTTCTTC. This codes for CSQDWRGSYNEQFF.

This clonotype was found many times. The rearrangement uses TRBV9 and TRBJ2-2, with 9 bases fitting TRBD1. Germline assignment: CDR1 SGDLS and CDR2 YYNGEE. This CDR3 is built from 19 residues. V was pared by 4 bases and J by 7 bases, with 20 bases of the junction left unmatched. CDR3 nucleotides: TGTGCCAGCAGCCACACCCCTCGGGGACAGGGATCGTTTATCGGGGAGCTGTTTTTT. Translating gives CASSHTPRGQGSFIGELFF.

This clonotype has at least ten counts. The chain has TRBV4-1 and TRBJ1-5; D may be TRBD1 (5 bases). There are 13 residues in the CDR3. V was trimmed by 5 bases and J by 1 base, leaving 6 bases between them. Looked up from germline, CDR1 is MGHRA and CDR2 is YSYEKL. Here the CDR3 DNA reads TGCGCCAGCAGCGGGGACAGCAATCAGCCCCAGCATTTT. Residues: CASSGDSNQPQHF.

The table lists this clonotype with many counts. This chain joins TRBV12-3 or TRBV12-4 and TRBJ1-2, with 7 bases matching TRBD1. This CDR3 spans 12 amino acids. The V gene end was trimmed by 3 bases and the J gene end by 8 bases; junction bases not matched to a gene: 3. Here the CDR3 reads CASSFPTGGYTF. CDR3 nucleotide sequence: TGTGCCAGCAGTTTCCCGACAGGGGGCTACACCTTC.

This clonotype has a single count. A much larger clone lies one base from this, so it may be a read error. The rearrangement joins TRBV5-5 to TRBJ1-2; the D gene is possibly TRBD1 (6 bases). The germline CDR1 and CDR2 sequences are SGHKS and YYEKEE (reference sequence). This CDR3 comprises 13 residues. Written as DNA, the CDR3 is TGTGCCGGCAGCATACAGGGTAACTATGGCTACACCTTC. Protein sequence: CAGSIQGNYGYTF.

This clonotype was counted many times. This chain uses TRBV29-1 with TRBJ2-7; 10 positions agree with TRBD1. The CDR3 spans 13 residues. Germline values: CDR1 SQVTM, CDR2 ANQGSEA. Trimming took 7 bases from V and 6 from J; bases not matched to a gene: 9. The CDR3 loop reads CSAYKGQGTEQYF. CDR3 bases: TGCAGCGCGTATAAGGGACAGGGGACCGAGCAGTACTTC.

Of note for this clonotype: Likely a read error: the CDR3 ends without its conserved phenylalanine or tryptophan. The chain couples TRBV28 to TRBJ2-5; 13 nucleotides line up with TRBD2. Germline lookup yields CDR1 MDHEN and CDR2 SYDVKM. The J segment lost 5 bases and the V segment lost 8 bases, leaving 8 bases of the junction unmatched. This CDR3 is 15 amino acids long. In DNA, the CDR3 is TGTGCCAGCCGCACTAGCGGGGGGGCCGGGGAGACCCAGTACCTC. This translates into CASRTSGGAGETQYL.

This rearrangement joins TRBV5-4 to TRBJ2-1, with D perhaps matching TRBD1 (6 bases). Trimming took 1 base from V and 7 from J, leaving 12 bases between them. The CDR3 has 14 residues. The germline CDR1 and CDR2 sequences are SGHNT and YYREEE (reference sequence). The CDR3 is CASSLKQGNNEQFF. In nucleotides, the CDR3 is TGTGCCAGCAGCTTGAAACAGGGAAATAATGAGCAGTTCTTC.

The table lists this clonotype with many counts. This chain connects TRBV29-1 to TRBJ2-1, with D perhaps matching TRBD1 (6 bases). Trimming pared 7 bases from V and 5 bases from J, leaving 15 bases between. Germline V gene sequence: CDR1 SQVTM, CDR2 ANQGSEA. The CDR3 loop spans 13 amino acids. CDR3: CSGRLQGNNEQFF. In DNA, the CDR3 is TGCAGCGGCCGGCTACAGGGAAACAATGAGCAGTTCTTC.

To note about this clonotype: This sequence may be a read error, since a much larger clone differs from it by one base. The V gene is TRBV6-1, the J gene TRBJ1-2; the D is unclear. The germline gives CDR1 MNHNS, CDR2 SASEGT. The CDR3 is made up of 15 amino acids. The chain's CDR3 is CASSEGNGFNYGNTF. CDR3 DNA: TGTGCCAGCAGTGAGGGGAACGGTTTTAACTATGGCAACACCTTC.

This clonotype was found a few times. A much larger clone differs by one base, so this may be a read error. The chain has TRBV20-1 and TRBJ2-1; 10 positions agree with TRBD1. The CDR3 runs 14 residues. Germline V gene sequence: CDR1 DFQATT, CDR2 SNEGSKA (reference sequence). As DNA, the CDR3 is TGCAGTGCTAGCTGGACAGGGGGGTACACTGAGCAGTTCTTC. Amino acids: CSASWTGGYTEQFF.

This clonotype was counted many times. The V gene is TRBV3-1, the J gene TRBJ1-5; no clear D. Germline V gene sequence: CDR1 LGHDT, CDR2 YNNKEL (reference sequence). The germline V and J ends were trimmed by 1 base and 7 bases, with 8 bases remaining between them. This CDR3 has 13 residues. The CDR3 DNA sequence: TGTGCCAGCAGCCAAGGTCACAACCAGCCCCAGCATTTT. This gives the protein CASSQGHNQPQHF.

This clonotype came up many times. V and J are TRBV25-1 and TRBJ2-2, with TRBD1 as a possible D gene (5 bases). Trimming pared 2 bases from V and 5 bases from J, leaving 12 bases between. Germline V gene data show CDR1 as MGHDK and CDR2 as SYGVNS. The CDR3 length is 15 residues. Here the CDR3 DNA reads TGTGCCAGCAGTGAAAGGGGTCAGCAAACCGGGGAGCTGTTTTTT. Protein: CASSERGQQTGELFF.

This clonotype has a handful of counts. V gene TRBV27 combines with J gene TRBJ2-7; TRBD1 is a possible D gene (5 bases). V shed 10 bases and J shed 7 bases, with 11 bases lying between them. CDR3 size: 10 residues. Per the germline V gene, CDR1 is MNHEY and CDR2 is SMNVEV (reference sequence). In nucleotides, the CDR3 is TGTGCCATTGGACATGTTGAGCAGTACTTC. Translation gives CAIGHVEQYF.